Shown below are 25 T cell receptor beta chains from a single sample sequenced in a study of cytomegalovirus exposure and HLA in healthy donors. Produced via immunoSEQ multiplex PCR; TCRdb's table is partial and in-frame only. Of 150,000 to 200,000 clones in the sample, approximately 86% were seen once. The sample was PBMCs. Source of these receptors: a man aged 18 to 29 in good health and CMV-seropositive.

The rearrangement uses TRBV7-8 and TRBJ2-1; D unresolved. This CDR3 region has 20 residues. Deletions cut 0 bases from V and 4 bases from J, with 25 bases between. The germline CDR1 and CDR2 sequences are SGHVS and FQNEAQ. CDR3 in amino acids: CASSLAIRDYYPPIYNEQFF. The CDR3 DNA reads as TGTGCCAGCAGCTTAGCGATACGAGATTACTACCCCCCTATTTACAATGAGCAGTTCTTC.

This clone was observed a few times. The V gene is TRBV30, the J gene TRBJ2-2; 7 bases align to TRBD1. The germline gives CDR1 GTSNPN, CDR2 SVGIG (reference sequence). With 0 bases clipped from V and 5 bases from J, the junction kept 0 bases outside the gene matches. This CDR3 spans 13 amino acids. The CDR3 DNA reads TGTGCCTGGAGTGTACAGGGGACCGGGGAGCTGTTTTTT. Translation gives CAWSVQGTGELFF.

This sequence joins TRBV5-1 and TRBJ2-3; D perhaps matches TRBD1 (6 bases). Germline loops: CDR1 SGHRS, CDR2 YFSETQ. V lost 1 base and J 2 bases, leaving 11 bases between the germline ends. This CDR3 contains 15 residues. This CDR3 reads CASSLTTGPTDTQYF. The CDR3 DNA reads TGCGCCAGCAGCTTGACGACAGGACCCACAGATACGCAGTATTTT.

The table lists this clone with a count of one. The J gene is TRBJ1-1, the V gene TRBV19; D is uncertain. Germline lookup yields CDR1 LNHDA and CDR2 SQIVND (reference sequence). The CDR3 sequence is 13 residues long. V shed 0 bases and J shed 3 bases, with 5 bases lying between them. The CDR3: CASSIDRDTEAFF. The CDR3 nucleotides are TGTGCCAGTAGTATAGATCGAGACACTGAAGCTTTCTTT.

The rearrangement links TRBV7-8 to TRBJ2-5; unclear D gene. CDR3 length: 15 amino acids. V dropped 3 bases and J dropped 7 bases, with 18 bases sitting between them. Germline-derived CDR1 and CDR2 are SGHVS and FQNEAQ. This CDR3 is CASSFRPNQEWTQYF. The CDR3 region has the DNA TGTGCCAGCAGCTTTCGTCCTAACCAAGAGTGGACCCAGTACTTC.

This clone was picked up one time. V usage is TRBV12-5 and J usage is TRBJ1-2; 10 nucleotides align to TRBD1. Germline V gene lookup returns CDR1 LGHNT and CDR2 FRNRAP. The CDR3 spans 16 residues. Trimming cost V 4 bases and J 6 bases; bases outside gene matches: 11. The chain's CDR3 is CASGSVNRDRGHGYTF. The CDR3 nucleotides read TGTGCTAGTGGTTCCGTAAACCGGGACAGGGGCCATGGCTACACCTTC. The whole variable domain, remainder taken from reference TRBV12-5 and TRBJ1-2, is DARVTQTPRHKVTEMGQEVTMRCQPILGHNTVFWYRQTMMQGLELLAYFRNRAPLDDSGMPKDRFSAEMPDATLATLKIQPSEPRDSAVYFCASGSVNRDRGHGYTFGSGTRLTVV.

The chain joins TRBV11-2 to TRBJ2-3; maybe TRBD1 (5 bases). V gave up 1 base and J gave up 6 bases, with 17 bases separating them. The germline gives CDR1 SGHAT, CDR2 FQNNGV. The CDR3 sequence is 16 residues long. Here the CDR3 reads CASSLARGSPGDTQYF. Written as DNA, the CDR3 is TGTGCCAGCAGCTTAGCTCGCGGTTCTCCAGGGGATACGCAGTATTTT. Full variable domain (outside the CDR3, taken from reference TRBV11-2 and TRBJ2-3): EAGVAQSPRYKIIEKRQSVAFWCNPISGHATLYWYQQILGQGPKLLIQFQNNGVVDDSQLPKDRFSAERLKGVDSTLKIQPAKLEDSAVYLCASSLARGSPGDTQYFGPGTRLTVL.

This clone was counted between two and nine times. The chain carries TRBV4-2 and TRBJ1-2; unclear D gene. Germline V gives CDR1 LGHNA, CDR2 YNFKEQ. V was trimmed by 5 bases and J by 4 bases, leaving 14 bases between them. The CDR3 has 14 amino acids. Written as DNA, the CDR3 is TGTGCCAGCAGCTCGTCCGGCCCAGGCTATGGCTACACCTTC. Amino acid sequence: CASSSSGPGYGYTF.

DNA for the CDR3: TGTGCCAGCAGCGTACAGGGTTTCCAATATGGCTACACCTTC. Encoded protein: CASSVQGFQYGYTF. The chain combines TRBV2 with TRBJ1-2, with a weak D call TRBD1 (6 bases). Germline V lookup: CDR1 SNHLY, CDR2 FYNNEI. Trimming took off 6 bases at V and 5 bases at J, with 16 bases between the two ends. CDR3 length equals 14 residues.

The chain carries TRBV6-5 and TRBJ2-1, with 9 bases identical to TRBD2. V lost 0 bases and J lost 8; bases outside the gene matches: 5. The CDR3 contains 15 residues. Germline CDR1 MNHEY, CDR2 SVGAGI. The CDR3 region has the DNA TGTGCCAGCAGTTACTCAGCTAGCGGGATTTATGAGCAGTTCTTC. As protein: CASSYSASGIYEQFF.

The rearrangement uses TRBV27 and TRBJ2-6; TRBD2 agrees at 7 bases. CDR1 is MNHEY and CDR2 is SMNVEV in the germline V gene (reference sequence). Trimming removed 6 bases from V and 2 bases from J; junction bases left unmatched: 7. This CDR3 is 16 amino acids long. The CDR3 nucleotides read TGTGCCAGCAGGGGGGGGTCCAGCACTGGGGCCAACGTCCTGACTTTC. As protein: CASRGGSSTGANVLTF.

The genes are TRBV13 and TRBJ2-7; 8 bases are a match to TRBD1. J was trimmed by 2 bases and V by 4 bases; bases with no gene match: 7. This CDR3 contains 15 residues. CDR1 and CDR2 from the germline V gene are PRHDT and FYEKMQ (reference sequence). CDR3 sequence: CASSSRPQGAYEQYF. The CDR3 region has the DNA TGTGCCAGCAGCTCCCGCCCACAGGGGGCCTACGAGCAGTACTTC.

This chain connects TRBV15 to TRBJ1-6, with a weak D call TRBD1 (5 bases). V was cut by 1 base and J by 10 bases, with 8 bases left in between. The CDR3 runs to 13 residues. The germline V gene has CDR1 LNHNV and CDR2 YYDKDF (reference sequence). This CDR3 is CATSRGGVSPLHF. The DNA of the CDR3 is TGTGCCACCAGCAGAGGGGGGGTGTCACCCCTCCACTTT.

This chain connects TRBV19 to TRBJ2-5; D unclear. CDR3 length: 12 amino acids. V gave up 5 bases and J gave up 4 bases, with 8 bases separating them. Germline V gene lookup returns CDR1 LNHDA and CDR2 SQIVND (reference sequence). The CDR3: CASSSPGETQYF. The CDR3 DNA reads TGTGCCAGTAGTTCCCCGGGAGAGACCCAGTACTTC.

This clone was counted once. V usage is TRBV7-3 and J usage is TRBJ2-1; TRBD2 matches 11 bases. CDR3 length equals 15 residues. After removal of 3 bases from V and 8 bases from J, the junction contained 6 bases not matched to a gene. CDR1 is SGHTA and CDR2 is FQGTGA in the germline V gene. The CDR3 DNA reads as TGTGCCAGCAGCTTGACTAGCGGGATGATGGATGAGCAGTTCTTC. Translating it yields CASSLTSGMMDEQFF.

The gene calls are TRBV5-1 and TRBJ2-7, with 10 bases fitting TRBD2. The trim removed 2 bases at V and 4 bases at J, leaving 9 bases unmatched. This CDR3 comprises 16 residues. Germline CDR1 is SGHRS and CDR2 is YFSETQ. The CDR3 region has the DNA TGCGCCAGCAGCTTCTCCGAAGCGGGAGGGAGGTACGAGCAGTACTTC. Encoded protein: CASSFSEAGGRYEQYF. The full variable domain, with the rest looked up from reference TRBV5-1 and TRBJ2-7, is KAGVTQTPRYLIKTRGQQVTLSCSPISGHRSVSWYQQTPGQGLQFLFEYFSETQRNKGNFPGRFSGRQFSNSRSEMNVSTLELGDSALYLCASSFSEAGGRYEQYFGPGTRLTVT.

This clone was seen more than once but under ten times. Other DNA sequences of this sample code for an identical CDR3. This chain connects TRBV14 to TRBJ2-7; 7 bases are shared with TRBD2. After removal of 4 bases from V and 5 bases from J, the junction contained 2 bases not matched to a gene. Germline lookup yields CDR1 SGHDN and CDR2 FVKESK. The CDR3 spans 12 residues. The CDR3 is CASSPAGDEQYF. The CDR3 region has the DNA TGTGCCAGCAGCCCTGCGGGGGACGAGCAGTACTTC.

On this clone: The sample contains more than one DNA sequence encoding this CDR3. In DNA form, the CDR3 reads TGTGCCAGCAGCGTAGAGCCTAGCGGGTCTACAGATACGCAGTATTTT. As protein: CASSVEPSGSTDTQYF. The chain links TRBV9 to TRBJ2-3, with 8 positions matching TRBD2. J lost 3 bases, V lost 0 bases, and 6 bases had no gene match. This CDR3 region has 16 residues. The V gene's germline CDR1 is SGDLS and CDR2 YYNGEE.

The chain couples TRBV20-1 to TRBJ1-2; D call uncertain. CDR3 length equals 11 residues. CDR1 is DFQATT and CDR2 is SNEGSKA in the germline V gene (reference sequence). Trimming removed 8 bases from V and 3 bases from J, with 10 bases in between. This chain's CDR3 is CSWAGDYGYTF. DNA of the CDR3: TGCAGTTGGGCGGGTGACTATGGCTACACCTTC.

The CDR3 sequence is CASSLEGAEETQYF. Written as DNA, the CDR3 is TGTGCCAGCAGCTTAGAGGGGGCTGAGGAGACCCAGTACTTC. The genes are TRBV7-3 and TRBJ2-5; the match to TRBD1 covers 7 bases. Germline loops: CDR1 SGHTA, CDR2 FQGTGA. The CDR3 sequence is 14 residues long. V dropped 2 bases and J dropped 5; count of bases not matched to a gene: 5.

V gene TRBV28 combines with J gene TRBJ2-5, with 11 bases fitting TRBD2. CDR1 MDHEN and CDR2 SYDVKM come from the germline V gene. With V trimmed by 3 bases and J by 2 bases, 5 bases remained unmatched. This CDR3 spans 16 amino acids. The CDR3 loop reads CASSFVAGGRQETQYF. DNA for the CDR3: TGTGCCAGCAGTTTCGTAGCGGGAGGGAGGCAAGAGACCCAGTACTTC.

The rearrangement uses TRBV13 and TRBJ2-3, with 7 bases fitting TRBD2. Per germline, CDR1 PRHDT and CDR2 FYEKMQ (reference sequence). V was clipped by 5 bases and J by 5 bases; unmatched bases: 10. The CDR3 is 15 amino acids. CDR3 loop: CASSDASGPQDTQYF. The CDR3 region has the DNA TGTGCCAGCAGCGATGCTAGCGGCCCCCAAGATACGCAGTATTTT.

This rearrangement joins TRBV19 to TRBJ2-1, with D possibly TRBD2 on 5 matching bases. The CDR3 has 15 residues. V was pared by 6 bases and J by 5 bases, with 17 bases between. CDR1 LNHDA and CDR2 SQIVND come from the germline V gene (reference sequence). CDR3 bases: TGTGCCAGTAGACAACACGCCCTGCGGGACAATGAGCAGTTCTTC. Protein product: CASRQHALRDNEQFF.

This clone was seen a few times. The chain links TRBV28 to TRBJ2-4; 12 bases are shared with TRBD2. V was pared by 6 bases and J by 13 bases, with 7 bases of the junction left unmatched. Per the germline V gene, CDR1 is MDHEN and CDR2 is SYDVKM. CDR3 length equals 13 residues. CDR3 in DNA: TGTGCCAGCAGCTCGGGACTAGCGGGCCTACAGTACTTC. Translation: CASSSGLAGLQYF.

The CDR3 DNA sequence: TGTGCCAGCAGTCCCCAAGGGGTCCATGGCTACACCTTC. It encodes CASSPQGVHGYTF. V and J are TRBV6-5 and TRBJ1-2, with a possible D match to TRBD1 (5 bases). The CDR3 is 13 amino acids. Germline loops: CDR1 MNHEY, CDR2 SVGAGI. V dropped 5 bases and J dropped 6 bases, with 13 bases sitting between them.